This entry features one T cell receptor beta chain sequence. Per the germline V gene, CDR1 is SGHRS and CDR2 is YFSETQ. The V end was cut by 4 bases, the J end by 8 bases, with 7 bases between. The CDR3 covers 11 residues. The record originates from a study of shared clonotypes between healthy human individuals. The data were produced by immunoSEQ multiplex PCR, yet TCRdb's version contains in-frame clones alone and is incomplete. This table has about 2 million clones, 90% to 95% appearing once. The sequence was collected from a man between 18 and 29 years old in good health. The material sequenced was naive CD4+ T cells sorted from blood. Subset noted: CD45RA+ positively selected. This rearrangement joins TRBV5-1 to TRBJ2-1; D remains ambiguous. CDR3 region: CASSKIDEQFF. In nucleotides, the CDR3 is TGCGCCAGCAGCAAGATAGATGAGCAGTTCTTC.